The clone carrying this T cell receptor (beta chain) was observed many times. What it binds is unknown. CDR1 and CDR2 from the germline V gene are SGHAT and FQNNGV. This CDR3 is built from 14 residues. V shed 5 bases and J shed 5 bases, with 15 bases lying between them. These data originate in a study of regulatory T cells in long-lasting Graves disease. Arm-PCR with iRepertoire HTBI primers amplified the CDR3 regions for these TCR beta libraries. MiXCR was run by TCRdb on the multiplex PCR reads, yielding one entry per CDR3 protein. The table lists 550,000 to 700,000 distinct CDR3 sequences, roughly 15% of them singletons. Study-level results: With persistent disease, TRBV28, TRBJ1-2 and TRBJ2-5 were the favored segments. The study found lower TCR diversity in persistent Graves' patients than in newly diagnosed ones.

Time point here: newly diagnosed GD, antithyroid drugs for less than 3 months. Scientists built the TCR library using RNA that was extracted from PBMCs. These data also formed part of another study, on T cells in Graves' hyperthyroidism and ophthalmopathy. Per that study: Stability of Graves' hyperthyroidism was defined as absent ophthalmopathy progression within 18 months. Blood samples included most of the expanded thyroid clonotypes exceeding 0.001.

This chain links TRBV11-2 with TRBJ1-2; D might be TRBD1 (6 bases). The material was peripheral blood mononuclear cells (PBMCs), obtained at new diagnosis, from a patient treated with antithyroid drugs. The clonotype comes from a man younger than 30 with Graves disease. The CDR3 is CASSPVGGPYGYTF. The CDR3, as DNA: TGTGCCAGCAGCCCCGTTGGGGGGCCGTATGGCTACACCTTC.